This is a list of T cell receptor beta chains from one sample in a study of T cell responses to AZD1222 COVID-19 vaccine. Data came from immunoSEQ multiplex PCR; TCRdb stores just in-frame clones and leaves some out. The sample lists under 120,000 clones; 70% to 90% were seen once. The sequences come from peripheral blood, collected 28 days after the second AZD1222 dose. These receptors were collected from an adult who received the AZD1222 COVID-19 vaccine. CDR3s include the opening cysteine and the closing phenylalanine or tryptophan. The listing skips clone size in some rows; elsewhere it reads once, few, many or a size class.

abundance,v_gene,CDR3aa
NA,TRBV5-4,CASSLFLGTGNEQFF
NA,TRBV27,CASSWLAEALVLEQFF
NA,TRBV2,CASSDPANNSPLHF
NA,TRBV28,CASRGRAGQTRSSYEQYF
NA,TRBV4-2,CASSQELAGVYYGYTF
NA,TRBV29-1,CSVNGDSGRSETQYF
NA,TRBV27,CASRPYSNQPQHF
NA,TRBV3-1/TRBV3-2,CASSPTRQNTEAFF
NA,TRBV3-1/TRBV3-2,CASSQDGPASTGELFF
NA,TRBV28,CASSPALNYGYTF
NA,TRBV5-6,CASSLGLAGSYEQYF
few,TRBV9,CASSVGLASTGELFF
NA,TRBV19,CASRPTPNSNQPQHF
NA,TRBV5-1,CASSFRDRGDGYTF
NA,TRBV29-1,CSVGTWTGARETQYF
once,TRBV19,CASSPIGGAYSYNSPLHF
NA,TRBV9,CASSDSTKGKPYGYTF
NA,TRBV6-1,CASSEAPAGRSFF
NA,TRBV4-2,CASSQAPGLAGVVGLDTQYF
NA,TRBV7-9,CASSLGESSNQPQHF
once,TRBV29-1,CSDRQGQGAARRGGTIYF
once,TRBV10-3,CAISESRQEPGNTIYF
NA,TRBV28,CASSFQDRNTIYF
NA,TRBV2,CASQGLAEYNEQFF
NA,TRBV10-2,CASGGSGQGADEQYF
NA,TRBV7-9,CASSPRPAGVGTDTQYF
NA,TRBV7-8,CASSWDYEQFF
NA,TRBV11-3,CASSWRTGGEQYF
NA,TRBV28,CASKNQGAWGYTF
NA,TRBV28,CASSFRGRAYEQYF
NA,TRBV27,CASSPETGELFF
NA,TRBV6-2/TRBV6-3,CASSHASTIVPYEQYF
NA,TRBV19,CASSIEGQGTDTQYF
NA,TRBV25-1,CASGTGVITEAFF
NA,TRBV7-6,CASSLEKIADTYNEQFF
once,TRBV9,CASSANSNLNEKLFF
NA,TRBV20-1,CSASAASSSQETQYF
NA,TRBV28,CASSLWGTGLRTEAFF
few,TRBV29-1,CSAGDRDGYTF
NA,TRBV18,CASSHLSSSQTSVNQPQHF
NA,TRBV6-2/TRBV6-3,CASSYTEKRWPRSYNEQFF
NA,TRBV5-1,CASSPRVSSGRVGDEQFF
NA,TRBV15,CATSRVWTTNGTQYF
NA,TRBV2,CASAGGVVGGTEAFF
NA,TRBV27,CASSSWDRATYEQYF